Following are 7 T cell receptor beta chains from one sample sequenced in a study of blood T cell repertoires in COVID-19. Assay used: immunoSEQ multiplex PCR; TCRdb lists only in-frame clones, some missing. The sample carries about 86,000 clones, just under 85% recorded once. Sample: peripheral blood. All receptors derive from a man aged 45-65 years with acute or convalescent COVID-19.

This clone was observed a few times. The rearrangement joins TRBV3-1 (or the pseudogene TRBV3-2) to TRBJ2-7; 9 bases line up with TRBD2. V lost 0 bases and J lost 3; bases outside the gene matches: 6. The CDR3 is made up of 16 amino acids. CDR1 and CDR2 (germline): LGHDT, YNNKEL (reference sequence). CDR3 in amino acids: CASSQDLASGIYEQYF. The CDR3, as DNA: TGTGCCAGCAGCCAAGATTTGGCTAGCGGGATCTACGAGCAGTACTTC.

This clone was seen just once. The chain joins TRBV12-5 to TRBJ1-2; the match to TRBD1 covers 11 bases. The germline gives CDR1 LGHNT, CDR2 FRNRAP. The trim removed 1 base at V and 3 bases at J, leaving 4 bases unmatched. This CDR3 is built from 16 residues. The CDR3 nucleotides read TGTGCTAGTGGTTTGGCCACGGGACAGGGGGACTATGGCTACACCTTC. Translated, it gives CASGLATGQGDYGYTF.

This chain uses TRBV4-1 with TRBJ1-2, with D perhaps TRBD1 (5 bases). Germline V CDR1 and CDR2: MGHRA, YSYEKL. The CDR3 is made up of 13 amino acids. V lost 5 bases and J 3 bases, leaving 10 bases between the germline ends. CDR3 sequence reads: CASSGGADYGYTF. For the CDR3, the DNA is TGCGCCAGCAGCGGAGGGGCAGACTATGGCTACACCTTC.

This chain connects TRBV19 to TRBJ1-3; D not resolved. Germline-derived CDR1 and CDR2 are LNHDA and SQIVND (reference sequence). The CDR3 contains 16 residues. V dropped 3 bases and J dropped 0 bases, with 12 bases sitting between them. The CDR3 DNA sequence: TGTGCCAGTAGTATTTGGACGGGAAGCTCTGGAAACACCATATATTTT. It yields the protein CASSIWTGSSGNTIYF.

CDR3 DNA: TGTGCCAGCAGTGGTGGACAGGGGGCGAACTATGGCTACACCTTC. It is translated as CASSGGQGANYGYTF. The chain joins TRBV25-1 to TRBJ1-2; 11 bases map to TRBD1. The germline gives CDR1 MGHDK, CDR2 SYGVNS. Trimming removed 4 bases from V and 2 bases from J; junction bases left unmatched: 3. CDR3 length: 15 residues.

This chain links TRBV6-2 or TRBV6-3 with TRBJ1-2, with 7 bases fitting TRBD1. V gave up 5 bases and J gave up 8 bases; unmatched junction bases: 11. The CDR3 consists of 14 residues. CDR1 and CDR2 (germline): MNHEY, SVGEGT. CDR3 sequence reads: CASSPGQNHRGYTF. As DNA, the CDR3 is TGTGCCAGCAGTCCGGGACAGAACCATCGGGGCTACACCTTC.

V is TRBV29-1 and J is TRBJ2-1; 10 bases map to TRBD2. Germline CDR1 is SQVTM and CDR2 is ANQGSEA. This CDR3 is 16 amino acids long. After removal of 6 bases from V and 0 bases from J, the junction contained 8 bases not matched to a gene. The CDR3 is CSVQEASGSSYNEQFF. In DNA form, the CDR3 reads TGCAGCGTCCAAGAGGCTAGCGGGAGCTCCTACAATGAGCAGTTCTTC.